This T cell receptor beta chain emerged from a study of lymphopenia after photon versus proton radiotherapy. Using immunoSEQ multiplex PCR, the repertoire was profiled, and TCRdb retains in-frame clones only, with some absent. This table holds about 39,000 clones, more than 85% found once. Trimming stripped 2 bases from V and 4 bases from J, with 17 bases between. Germline assignment: CDR1 KGHSH and CDR2 LQKENI. The CDR3 runs 16 residues. A remark on this clone: Antigen unknown.

Study outcomes and limitations: Photon-treated patients lost naive T cells and TCR diversity; proton-treated stayed stable.

This sample comprised peripheral blood, obtained from a patient treated with photon-based radiotherapy. The clonotype originates from a man aged 55 to 69 with cholangiocarcinoma. V usage is TRBV18 and J usage is TRBJ1-2; D gene unclear. In nucleotides, the CDR3 is TGTGCCAGCTCACCATCAATCCAGAGCTCCACCTATGGCTACACCTTC. Protein product: CASSPSIQSSTYGYTF.